The subject of this entry is one T cell receptor (beta chain). What it binds is not known. The data were obtained in a study of cytomegalovirus exposure and HLA in healthy donors. Overall study results and limits: Reportedly, a later analysis found an Asian-associated ancestry cluster had fewer N-insertions than the roughly 700-donor mean. Being productive about 90% or about 30% of the time was typical of most TCR beta V segments in an earlier analysis. HLA-A and HLA-B allele assignments for most subjects were reportedly predicted accurately using TCR beta sequences.

The PCR had 60 Vbeta and 13 Jbeta primers. Method: immunoSEQ multiplex PCR; TCRdb's copy keeps in-frame clones and lacks some. Counted here are over 90,000 clones, roughly 76% occurring once; the ten biggest clones make up around 20%. Between the trimmed V and J ends, which lost 3 bases and 1 base, there was a span of 13 bases. The germline V gene encodes CDR1 GTSNPN and CDR2 SVGIG (reference sequence). This CDR3 region has 14 residues. Sequencing used PBMCs. The chain combines TRBV30 with TRBJ2-7, with D maybe TRBD2 (6 bases). This receptor was obtained from an older woman in good health and CMV-seropositive. CDR3 amino acids: CAWSNRGISYEQYF. The CDR3, as DNA: TGTGCCTGGAGCAACCGCGGGATTTCCTACGAGCAGTACTTC.